The entry that follows covers one TCR beta chain sequence. Its antigen is undetermined. The data are from a study of cytomegalovirus exposure and HLA in healthy donors. Germline loops: CDR1 ENHRY, CDR2 SYGVKD. The V gene lost 10 bases and the J gene lost 2 bases, with 14 bases spanning the gap. This CDR3 comprises 13 residues. Study results and caveats: A list of more than 150 TCR beta chains associated with cytomegalovirus was given.

An approximately 120-subject validation cohort, separate from the approximately 610-subject first cohort, supplied the donors. The repertoire was sequenced with immunoSEQ multiplex PCR; TCRdb's copy has only in-frame clones and lacks some. The data hold 65,000 to 75,000 clones, with approximately 95% observed a single time. This rearrangement joins TRBV10-3 to TRBJ1-2; a possible D gene is TRBD1 (6 bases). This clonotype originated in a man aged 18-30 years in good health and CMV-seropositive. Material: PBMCs. The chain's CDR3 is CASRTDLNYGYTF. The CDR3 DNA reads as TGTGCCAGTAGGACAGATTTAAACTATGGCTACACCTTC.